This T cell receptor (beta chain) was recorded in a study of OX40 agonist ivuxolimab in advanced cancers. Overall study: Ivuxolimab, an antibody that agonizes OX40 (CD134), was administered to the patients. Participants could have had prior anti-PD-1, anti-PD-L1 or anti-CTLA-4 therapy, and 40% had some. Study observations and caveats: Both CD4+ and CD8+ T cell populations in blood had undergone clonal expansion by week 6 at 0.1 to 3.0 mg/kg.

Peripheral blood came from all dose cohorts at three timepoints. Details on this clone: Its antigen is not known.

The data were produced by immunoSEQ multiplex PCR, yet TCRdb's version contains in-frame clones alone and is incomplete. The sample lists about 81,000 clones, about 81% occurring once. This clonotype was obtained from an adult with an advanced solid tumor such as melanoma, head and neck, liver or kidney cancer. The sequencing here drew on CD4+ or CD8+ T cells sorted from blood, taken in a trial of the OX40 agonist ivuxolimab.

CDR3 coding DNA: TGTGCCAGCAGCTTAAGTGGACTAGCGGCCCAAGAGACCCAGTACTTC. Its translation: CASSLSGLAAQETQYF. The chain couples TRBV9 to TRBJ2-5; 10 bases fit TRBD2. The CDR3 is made up of 16 amino acids. V shed 4 bases, J shed 1 base, and the junction held 7 bases outside the gene matches. Germline CDR1 SGDLS, CDR2 YYNGEE. The full variable domain, its missing parts supplied by reference TRBV9 and TRBJ2-5, is DSGVTQTPKHLITATGQRVTLRCSPRSGDLSVYWYQQSLDQGLQFLIQYYNGEERAKGNILERFSAQQFPDLHSELNLSSLELGDSALYFCASSLSGLAAQETQYFGPGTRLLVL.